These 14 T cell receptor beta chains were sequenced from one sample in a study of spatial heterogeneity in lung cancer. TCRdb re-called the 5' RACE reads through MiXCR, storing one row per CDR3 protein. The sample lists around 110,000 distinct CDR3 sequences, 9% to 15% occurring once. Indicated time point: blood at routine non-recurrence follow-up after resection. The sequenced material consisted of unsorted whole RNA from tumor, nontumor lung or frozen PBMC. The specimen comprised PBMCs, sampled at follow-up. The origin of the receptors is a male donor with early-stage non-small cell lung cancer.

In this sample, this clonotype turned up many times. V usage is TRBV20-1 and J usage is TRBJ1-3, with no clear D. The CDR3 has 16 residues. Germline V gene sequence: CDR1 DFQATT, CDR2 SNEGSKA (reference sequence). Trimming took off 3 bases at V and 3 bases at J, with 18 bases between the two ends. The DNA for the CDR3 is TGCAGTGCTAGTATTTGGTTGCGGGGTGGTGGAAACACCATATATTTT. Translation: CSASIWLRGGGNTIYF.

This clonotype has a handful of counts. The chain has TRBV7-2 and TRBJ2-5; D is ambiguous. This CDR3 comprises 13 residues. Trimming left V 5 bases short and J 1 base short, with 8 bases between. The germline CDR1 and CDR2 sequences are SGHTA and FQGNSA. CDR3 protein: CASSPSLQETQYF. CDR3 bases: TGTGCCAGCAGCCCAAGCCTCCAAGAGACCCAGTACTTC.

The J gene is TRBJ2-7, the V gene TRBV12-3 or TRBV12-4; a weak D match, TRBD2 (5 bases). CDR3 length: 14 amino acids. The germline V and J ends were trimmed by 6 bases and 3 bases, with 15 bases remaining between them. The CDR3 DNA sequence: TGTGCCAGCAGACCCAGCGGACCTTTCTACGAGCAGTACTTC. This encodes CASRPSGPFYEQYF.

This clonotype was found many times. The chain uses TRBV27 and TRBJ1-3; D gene ambiguous. There are 13 residues in the CDR3. V lost 11 bases to trimming and J lost 3 bases, with 14 bases between them. Germline CDR1 reads MNHEY; CDR2 reads SMNVEV (reference sequence). CDR3 amino acids: CASSGLLGNTIYF. The CDR3 DNA reads TGTGCCTCCTCCGGACTTCTTGGAAACACCATATATTTT.

This clonotype came up many times. The chain couples TRBV28 to TRBJ2-7; D not certain. The CDR3 is 14 amino acids. The V gene's germline CDR1 is MDHEN and CDR2 SYDVKM. V dropped 1 base and J dropped 1 base, with 8 bases sitting between them. CDR3 nucleotide sequence: TGTGCCAGCAGTTTATTGGGTGTTTCCTACGAGCAGTACTTC. The encoded protein is CASSLLGVSYEQYF.

This clonotype was picked up many times. The chain combines TRBV29-1 with TRBJ2-7; 14 nucleotides match TRBD2. The V gene end was trimmed by 6 bases and the J gene end by 6 bases; junction bases not matched to a gene: 4. This CDR3 has 13 residues. In germline, CDR1 is SQVTM, CDR2 ANQGSEA. CDR3 region: CSVETSGGGEQYF. DNA of the CDR3: TGCAGCGTCGAGACTAGCGGGGGGGGCGAGCAGTACTTC.

Comment on this clonotype: Just one base apart from a much larger clone, this may be a read error. The genes are TRBV5-1 and TRBJ2-1; the match to TRBD2 covers 11 bases. CDR1 SGHRS and CDR2 YFSETQ come from the germline V gene. This CDR3 contains 14 residues. The CDR3 DNA sequence: TGCGTCAGCAGCGGGACTAGCGGATACAATGAGCAGTTCTTC. Translating gives CVSSGTSGYNEQFF. The whole variable domain, filled in from reference TRBV5-1 and TRBJ2-1, reads KAGVTQTPRYLIKTRGQQVTLSCSPISGHRSVSWYQQTPGQGLQFLFEYFSETQRNKGNFPGRFSGRQFSNSRSEMNVSTLELGDSALYLCVSSGTSGYNEQFFGPGTRLTVL.

There are many counts of this clonotype. The V and J genes are TRBV27 and TRBJ2-7; no firm D call. Germline lookup yields CDR1 MNHEY and CDR2 SMNVEV (reference sequence). There are 13 residues in the CDR3. V was trimmed by 8 bases and J by 2 bases, leaving 13 bases between them. CDR3 sequence reads: CASSKYPPYEQYF. The CDR3 coding sequence is TGTGCCAGCTCGAAATACCCCCCCTACGAGCAGTACTTC.

The genes are TRBV5-4 and TRBJ2-3; D gene unclear. Germline V gives CDR1 SGHNT, CDR2 YYREEE (reference sequence). Trimming removed 0 bases from V and 2 bases from J, with 10 bases in between. This CDR3 has 15 residues. CDR3 nucleotide sequence: TGTGCCAGCAGCTTGGACCTTTTCTCCACAGATACGCAGTATTTT. This codes for CASSLDLFSTDTQYF.

This clonotype has only a few counts. This chain uses TRBV15 with TRBJ2-7; D uncertain. Germline V lookup: CDR1 LNHNV, CDR2 YYDKDF (reference sequence). V lost 0 bases, J lost 4 bases, and 4 bases lay in between. The CDR3 contains 12 residues. CDR3 nucleotides: TGTGCCACCAGCAGAGACAGGTACGAGCAGTACTTC. This encodes CATSRDRYEQYF.

This clonotype was detected only a few times. The chain joins TRBV6-5 to TRBJ1-2; TRBD1 is a possible D gene (5 bases). V was shortened by 6 bases and J by 1 base, with 9 bases between the two germline ends. CDR3 length equals 13 residues. CDR1 MNHEY and CDR2 SVGAGI come from the germline V gene. CDR3 loop: CASRTTDNYGYTF. The CDR3 DNA sequence: TGTGCCAGCAGGACGACAGATAACTATGGCTACACCTTC.

Only a few counts were recorded for this clonotype. The chain recombines TRBV24-1 with TRBJ2-2; D possibly matches TRBD1 or TRBD2 (5 bases each). V lost 7 bases and J 4 bases, leaving 15 bases between the germline ends. The CDR3 runs 15 residues. Germline CDR1 is KGHDR and CDR2 is SFDVKD. CDR3 loop: CATSNPGPSTGELFF. CDR3 coding DNA: TGTGCCACCAGCAACCCGGGACCTTCCACCGGGGAGCTGTTTTTT.

This rearrangement joins TRBV4-3 to TRBJ2-7; D possibly matches TRBD1 or TRBD2 (6 bases each). Germline CDR1 and CDR2: LGHNA and YSLEER. The CDR3 is 15 residues long. V was pared by 2 bases and J by 3 bases, with 14 bases between. As DNA, the CDR3 is TGCGCCAGCAGCCAACAAATCGGGGGCTTCTACGAGCAGTACTTC. Its protein product is CASSQQIGGFYEQYF.

CDR3 DNA sequence: TGCAGTGTCCCTGGGGGGGCCAACGAGCAGTACTTC. Its protein is CSVPGGANEQYF. The chain has TRBV20-1 and TRBJ2-7, with D possibly TRBD2 on 7 matching bases. V was shortened by 7 bases and J by 5 bases, with 15 bases between the two germline ends. The CDR3 runs 12 residues. Looked up from germline, CDR1 is DFQATT and CDR2 is SNEGSKA (reference sequence).